This T cell receptor (beta chain) was retrieved from a study of cytomegalovirus exposure and HLA in healthy donors. Overall study: Prior work identified 95 million to 120 million unique TCR beta sequences in 150 million to 200 million T cells. Membership in the Caucasian-associated ancestry cluster was found for around 81% of roughly 400 genotyped donors.

To note about this clone: What it recognizes is unknown.

Germline CDR1 is MDHEN and CDR2 is SYDVKM. Germline trimming cut 3 bases from V and 2 bases from J; bases unmatched to any gene: 7. The CDR3 is 15 residues long. The PCR had 60 Vbeta and 13 Jbeta primers. Assay used: immunoSEQ multiplex PCR; TCRdb lists only in-frame clones, some missing. This table lists under 250,000 clones. General observations from the study: Cytomegalovirus status, reportedly, was diagnosed with high specificity and sensitivity by the classifier. Many donors carried some public TCRs, although rarity characterized most TCR sequences.

Material: PBMCs. The source is a girl aged 2 to 10 in good health and CMV-seropositive. The rearrangement uses TRBV28 and TRBJ2-7; 7 bases fit TRBD1. CDR3 DNA sequence: TGTGCCAGCAGTTTGGAAACAGGGGTTCCCTACGAGCAGTACTTC. Translating gives CASSLETGVPYEQYF.